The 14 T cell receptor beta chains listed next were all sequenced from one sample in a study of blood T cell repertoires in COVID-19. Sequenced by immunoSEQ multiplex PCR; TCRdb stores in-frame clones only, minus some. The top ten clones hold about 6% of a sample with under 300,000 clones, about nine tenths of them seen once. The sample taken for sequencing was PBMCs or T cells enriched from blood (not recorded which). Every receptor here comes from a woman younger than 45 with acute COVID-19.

The CDR3 DNA is TGTGCCAGCACCCCCCCGGGCAGGGAGGGGGCTAACTATGGCTACACCTTC. Its protein product is CASTPPGREGANYGYTF. The V and J genes are TRBV11-3 and TRBJ1-2; possible D gene TRBD1, 6 bases. This CDR3 has 17 amino acids. With 7 bases removed from V and 0 bases from J, the gap between germline ends came to 21 bases. Germline V gene lookup returns CDR1 SGHNT and CDR2 YENEEA.

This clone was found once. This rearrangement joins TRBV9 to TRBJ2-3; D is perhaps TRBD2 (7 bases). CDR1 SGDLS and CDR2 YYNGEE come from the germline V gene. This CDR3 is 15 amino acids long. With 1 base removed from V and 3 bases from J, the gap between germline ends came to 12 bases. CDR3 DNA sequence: TGTGCCAGCAGCGTAATAGGGGGGGAGACAGATACGCAGTATTTT. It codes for CASSVIGGETDTQYF.

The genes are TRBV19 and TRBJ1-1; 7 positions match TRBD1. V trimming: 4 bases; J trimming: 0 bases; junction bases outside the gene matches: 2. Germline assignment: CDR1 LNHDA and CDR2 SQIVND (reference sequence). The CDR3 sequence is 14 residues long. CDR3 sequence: CASSNGQVNTEAFF. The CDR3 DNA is TGTGCCAGTAGTAACGGACAGGTGAACACTGAAGCTTTCTTT.

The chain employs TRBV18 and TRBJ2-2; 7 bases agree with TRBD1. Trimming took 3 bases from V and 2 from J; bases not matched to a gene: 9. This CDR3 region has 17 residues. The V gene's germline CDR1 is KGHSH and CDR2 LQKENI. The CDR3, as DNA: TGTGCCAGCTCACCCCGGGCACAGGGGATCAACACCGGGGAGCTGTTTTTT. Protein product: CASSPRAQGINTGELFF.

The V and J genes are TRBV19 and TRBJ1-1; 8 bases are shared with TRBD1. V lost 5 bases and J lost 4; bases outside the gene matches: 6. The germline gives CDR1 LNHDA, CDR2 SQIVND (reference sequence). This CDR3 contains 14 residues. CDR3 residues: CASSLRTGITEAFF. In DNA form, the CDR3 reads TGTGCCAGTAGTTTAAGGACAGGGATCACTGAAGCTTTCTTT.

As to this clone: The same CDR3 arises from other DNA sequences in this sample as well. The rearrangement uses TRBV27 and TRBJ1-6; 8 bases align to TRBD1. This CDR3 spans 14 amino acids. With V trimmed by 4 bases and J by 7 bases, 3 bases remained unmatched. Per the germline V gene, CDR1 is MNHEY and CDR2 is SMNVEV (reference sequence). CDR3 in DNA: TGTGCCAGCAGTTATCGACAGGGGAATTCACCCCTCCACTTT. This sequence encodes CASSYRQGNSPLHF.

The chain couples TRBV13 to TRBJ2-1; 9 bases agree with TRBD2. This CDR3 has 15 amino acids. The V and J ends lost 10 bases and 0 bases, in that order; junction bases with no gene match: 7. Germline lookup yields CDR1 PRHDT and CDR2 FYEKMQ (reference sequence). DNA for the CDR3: TGTGCCACCGTACTAGCGGGTGACTCCTACAATGAGCAGTTCTTC. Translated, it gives CATVLAGDSYNEQFF.

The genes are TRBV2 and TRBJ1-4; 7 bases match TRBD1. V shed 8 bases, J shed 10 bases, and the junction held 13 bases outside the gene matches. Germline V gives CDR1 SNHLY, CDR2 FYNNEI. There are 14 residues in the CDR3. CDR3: CASAQGQQGRKLFF. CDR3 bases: TGTGCCAGCGCCCAGGGGCAACAGGGGAGAAAACTGTTTTTT.

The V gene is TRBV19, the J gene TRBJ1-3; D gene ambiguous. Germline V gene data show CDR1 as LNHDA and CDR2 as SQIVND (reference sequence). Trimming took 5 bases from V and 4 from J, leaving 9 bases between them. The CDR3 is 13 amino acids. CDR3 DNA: TGTGCCAGTAGTCCAACGGGGGGAAACACCATATATTTT. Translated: CASSPTGGNTIYF.

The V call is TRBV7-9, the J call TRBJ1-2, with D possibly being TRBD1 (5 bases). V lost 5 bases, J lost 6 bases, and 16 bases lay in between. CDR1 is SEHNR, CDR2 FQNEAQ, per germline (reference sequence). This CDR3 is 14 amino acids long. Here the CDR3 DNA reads TGTGCCAGCAGCACCACCTCAGGGTCTCATGGCTACACCTTC. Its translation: CASSTTSGSHGYTF.

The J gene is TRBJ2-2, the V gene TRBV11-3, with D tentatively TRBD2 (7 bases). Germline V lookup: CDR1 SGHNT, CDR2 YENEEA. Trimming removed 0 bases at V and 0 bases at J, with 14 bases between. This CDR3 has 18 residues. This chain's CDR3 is CASSLDKAGASNTGELFF. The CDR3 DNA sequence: TGTGCCAGCAGCTTAGATAAGGCGGGGGCCTCGAACACCGGGGAGCTGTTTTTT. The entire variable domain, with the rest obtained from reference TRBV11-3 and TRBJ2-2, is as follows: EAGVVQSPRYKIIEKKQPVAFWCNPISGHNTLYWYLQNLGQGPELLIRYENEEAVDDSQLPKDRFSAERLKGVDSTLKIQPAELGDSAVYLCASSLDKAGASNTGELFFGEGSRLTVL.

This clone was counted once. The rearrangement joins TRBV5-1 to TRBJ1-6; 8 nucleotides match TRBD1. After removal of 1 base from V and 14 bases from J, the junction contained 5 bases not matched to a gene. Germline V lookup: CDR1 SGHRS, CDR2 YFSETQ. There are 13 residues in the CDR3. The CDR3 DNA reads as TGCGCCAGCAGCTTGAGCTCGGGACAGGCCCTCCACTTT. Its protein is CASSLSSGQALHF.

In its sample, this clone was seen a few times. The CDR3 spells CASRNRGGNTEAFF. DNA of the CDR3: TGTGCCAGCAGAAACAGGGGCGGTAACACTGAAGCTTTCTTT. This rearrangement joins TRBV5-6 to TRBJ1-1, with 7 bases lining up with TRBD1. The germline CDR1 and CDR2 sequences are SGHDT and YYEEEE. The CDR3 is 14 residues long. V dropped 5 bases and J dropped 2; count of bases not matched to a gene: 6. Supplemented by reference TRBV5-6 and TRBJ1-1, the full variable domain reads DAGVTQSPTHLIKTRGQQVTLRCSPKSGHDTVSWYQQALGQGPQFIFQYYEEEERQRGNFPDRFSGHQFPNYSSELNVNALLLGDSALYLCASRNRGGNTEAFFGQGTRLTVV.

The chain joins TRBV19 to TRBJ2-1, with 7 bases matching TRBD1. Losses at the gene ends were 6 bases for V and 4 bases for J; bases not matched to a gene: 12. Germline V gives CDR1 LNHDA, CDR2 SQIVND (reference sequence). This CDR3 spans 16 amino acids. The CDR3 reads CASSDSRGSGYNEQFF. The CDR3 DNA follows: TGTGCCAGTAGCGACTCCAGGGGGTCGGGGTACAATGAGCAGTTCTTC.